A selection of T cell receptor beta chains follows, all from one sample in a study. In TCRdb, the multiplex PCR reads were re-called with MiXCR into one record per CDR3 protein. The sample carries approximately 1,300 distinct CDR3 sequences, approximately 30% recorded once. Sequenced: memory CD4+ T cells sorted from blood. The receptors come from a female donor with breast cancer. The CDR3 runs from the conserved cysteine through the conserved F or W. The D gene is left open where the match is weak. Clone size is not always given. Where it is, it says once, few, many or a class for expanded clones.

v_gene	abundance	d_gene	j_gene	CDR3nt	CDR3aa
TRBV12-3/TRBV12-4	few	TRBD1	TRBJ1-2	TGTGCCAGCAGTCTTCGGGACAGCCATGGCTACACCTTC	CASSLRDSHGYTF
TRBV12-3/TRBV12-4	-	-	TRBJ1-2	TGTGCCAGCAACTGGGAGAGTAACTATGGCTACACCTTC	CASNWESNYGYTF
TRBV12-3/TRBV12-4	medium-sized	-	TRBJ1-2	TGTGTCAGCAATCCGGACGGTTTGGGTGGCTACACCTTC	CVSNPDGLGGYTF
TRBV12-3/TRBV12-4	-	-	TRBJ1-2	TGTGCCAGCAGGTCCCACGGGACAACCTATGGCTACACCTTC	CASRSHGTTYGYTF
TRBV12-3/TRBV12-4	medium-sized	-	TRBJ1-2	TGTGCCAGCAGTCCCCGACGGACTAACTATGGCTACACCTTC	CASSPRRTNYGYTF
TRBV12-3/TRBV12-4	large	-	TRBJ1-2	TGTGCCAGCAACTCCCGAAACACGAACTATGGCTACACCTTC	CASNSRNTNYGYTF
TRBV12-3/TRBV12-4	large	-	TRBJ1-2	TGTGCCAGCAGAAATCCCTCCGAGCTCCCGGACGGCTACACCTTC	CASRNPSELPDGYTF
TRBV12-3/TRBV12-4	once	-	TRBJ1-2	TGTGCCAGCAGTCCGTCGGGTGCAGGACACTATGGCTACACCTTC	CASSPSGAGHYGYTF
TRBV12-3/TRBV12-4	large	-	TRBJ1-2	TGTGCCAGCAGTTTATGGAGGGACTATGGCTACACCTTC	CASSLWRDYGYTF
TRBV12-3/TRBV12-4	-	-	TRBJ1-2	TGTGCCAGCAGCTACAGGGCCAACTATGGCTACACCTTC	CASSYRANYGYTF
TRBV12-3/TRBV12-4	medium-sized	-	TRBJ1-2	TGTGCCAGCAGTTTTCAGGACGGGACTAACTATGGCTACACCTTC	CASSFQDGTNYGYTF
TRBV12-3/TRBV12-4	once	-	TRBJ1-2	TGTGCCAGCTCTATGCAGATCGGGAAAGTAGGCTACACCTTC	CASSMQIGKVGYTF
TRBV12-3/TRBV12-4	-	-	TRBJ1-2	TGTGCCAGCAGTACTCCTAACTATGGCTACACCTTC	CASSTPNYGYTF
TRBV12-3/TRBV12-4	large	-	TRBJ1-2	TGTGCCAGCAGGCTTTACTATGGCTACACCTTC	CASRLYYGYTF
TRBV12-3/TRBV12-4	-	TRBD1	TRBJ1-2	TGTGCCAGCAGTTTATTCCCTGGACAGGGTCGGAACTATGGCTACACCTTC	CASSLFPGQGRNYGYTF
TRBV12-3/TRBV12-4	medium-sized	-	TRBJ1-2	TGTGCCAGCAGTCGAAAGGAGAACTACTATGGCTACACCTTC	CASSRKENYYGYTF
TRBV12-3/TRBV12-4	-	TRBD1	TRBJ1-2	TGTGCCAGCAGTCTATCCGGGACAGGTCGCGACTATGGCTACACCTTC	CASSLSGTGRDYGYTF
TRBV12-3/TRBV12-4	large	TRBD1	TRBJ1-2	TGTGCCAGCATTAGGGACAGAGCTAACTATGGCTACACCTTC	CASIRDRANYGYTF
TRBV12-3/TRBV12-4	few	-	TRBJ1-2	TGTGCCAGCAGCACGATTCTAAGGGGCGGGCTCTATGGCTACACCTTC	CASSTILRGGLYGYTF
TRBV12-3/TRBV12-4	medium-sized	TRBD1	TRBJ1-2	TGTGCCAGCAGTTTCGCCTTGGGACAGGGTAAAGGTGGCTACACCTTC	CASSFALGQGKGGYTF
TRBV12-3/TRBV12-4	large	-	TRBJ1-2	TGTGCCACCGATGCTATCTATGGCTACACCTTC	CATDAIYGYTF
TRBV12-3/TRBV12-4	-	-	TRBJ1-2	TGTGCCAGCAGTCCTAGACAGACACTCTATGGCTACACCTTC	CASSPRQTLYGYTF
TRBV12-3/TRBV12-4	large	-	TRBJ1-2	TGTGCCAGCAGTGGGGTAGATGGCTACACCTTC	CASSGVDGYTF
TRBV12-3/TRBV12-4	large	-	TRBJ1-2	TGTGCCAGCAGCCGTCGGGACGCAGGTGATGGCTACACCTTC	CASSRRDAGDGYTF
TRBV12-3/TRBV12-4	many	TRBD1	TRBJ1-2	TGTGCCAGCACGATCGGGGACAGGGAGCACTATGGCTACACCTTC	CASTIGDREHYGYTF
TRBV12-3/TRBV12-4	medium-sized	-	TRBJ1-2	TGTGCCAGCAACCTATACCTCGGCGGGGATCACCTTGGAAATGGCTACACCTTC	CASNLYLGGDHLGNGYTF
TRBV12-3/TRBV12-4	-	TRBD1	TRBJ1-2	TGTGCCAGCCGTTTGGGACAGGGGACGTACTATGGCTACACCTTC	CASRLGQGTYYGYTF
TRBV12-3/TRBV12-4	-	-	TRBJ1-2	TGTGCCAGCAGTCCCTCAGGGGTCTATGGCTACACCTTC	CASSPSGVYGYTF
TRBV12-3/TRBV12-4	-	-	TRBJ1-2	TGTGCCAGCAGTTTAGTGGGCACTCCGATGGGATATGGCTACACCTTC	CASSLVGTPMGYGYTF
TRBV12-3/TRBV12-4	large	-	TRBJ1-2	TGTGCCTCCATGGGAGGGCATGGCTACACCTTC	CASMGGHGYTF
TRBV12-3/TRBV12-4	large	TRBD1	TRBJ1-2	TGTGCCAGCAGTAAGGGACAGGGGCACCGCAATGGCTACACCTTC	CASSKGQGHRNGYTF
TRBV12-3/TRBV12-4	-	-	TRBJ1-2	TGTGCCAGCAGTCTTCGGGAAAGGGACTATGGCTACACCTTC	CASSLRERDYGYTF
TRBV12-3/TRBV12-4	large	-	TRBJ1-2	TGTGCCAGCAGTTTATTACAGCCCTATGGCTACACCTTC	CASSLLQPYGYTF
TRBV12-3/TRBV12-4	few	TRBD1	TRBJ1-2	TGTGCCAGCACAACCCGGGACAGGGGAAATGGCTACACCTTC	CASTTRDRGNGYTF
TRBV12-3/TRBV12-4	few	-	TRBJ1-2	TGTGCCAGCAGATCTGGCGGGGACGGCTATGGCTACACCTTC	CASRSGGDGYGYTF
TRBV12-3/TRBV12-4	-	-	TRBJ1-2	TGTGCCAGCAGTTTGGACGGGATCTATGGCTACACCTTC	CASSLDGIYGYTF
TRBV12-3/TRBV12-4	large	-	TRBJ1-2	TGTGCCAGCAGTTTAGTATGGGGCGCAAGGGGCTACACCTTC	CASSLVWGARGYTF
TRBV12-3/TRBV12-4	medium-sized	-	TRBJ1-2	TGTGCCAGCAGTCTCGGGACGTCTAACTATGGCTACACCTTC	CASSLGTSNYGYTF
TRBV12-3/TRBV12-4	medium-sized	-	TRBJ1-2	TGTGCCAGCAGTTCCTTCAGGAAATCTAACTATGGCTACACCTTC	CASSSFRKSNYGYTF
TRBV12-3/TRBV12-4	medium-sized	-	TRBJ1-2	TGTGCCAGCAGTTTTCTTGGGGCCACTAACTATGGCTACACCTTC	CASSFLGATNYGYTF
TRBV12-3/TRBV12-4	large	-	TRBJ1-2	TGTGCCAGCAGTTCGCAGCCTAACTATGGCTACACCTTC	CASSSQPNYGYTF
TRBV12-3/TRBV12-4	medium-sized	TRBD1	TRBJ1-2	TGTGCCAGCAGTCGCAATTTCGACAGGGGTAACTATGGCTACACCTTC	CASSRNFDRGNYGYTF
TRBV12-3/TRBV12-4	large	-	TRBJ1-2	TGTGCCAGCAGTTGGCACTCTTATGGGGATAACTATGGCTACACCTTC	CASSWHSYGDNYGYTF
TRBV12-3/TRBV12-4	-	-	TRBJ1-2	TGTGCCAGCAGTTTCGGACTGATCTATGGCTACACCTTC	CASSFGLIYGYTF
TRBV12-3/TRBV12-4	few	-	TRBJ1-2	TGTGCCAGCACCAAGGACAGAGCTAACTATGGCTACACCTTC	CASTKDRANYGYTF
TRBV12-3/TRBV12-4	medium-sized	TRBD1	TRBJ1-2	TGTGCCAGCAGTATACGGGACAGCGGGTATGGCTACACCTTC	CASSIRDSGYGYTF
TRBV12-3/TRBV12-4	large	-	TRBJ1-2	TGTGCCAGCAGTTTACGGACGGCGTATGGCTACACCTTC	CASSLRTAYGYTF
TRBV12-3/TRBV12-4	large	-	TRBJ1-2	TGTGCCAGCAGTTTAGGGACGGTTAACTATGGCTACACCTTC	CASSLGTVNYGYTF
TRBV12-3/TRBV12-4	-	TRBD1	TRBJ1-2	TGTGCCAGCAGTTTAGCGGGACAGGGGCACCGCAATGGCTACACCTTC	CASSLAGQGHRNGYTF
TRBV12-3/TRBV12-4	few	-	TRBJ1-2	TGTGCCAGCAGTCGGGACCGATATGGCTACACCTTC	CASSRDRYGYTF
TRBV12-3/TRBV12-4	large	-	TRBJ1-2	TGTGCCAGCAGTTTAAGCAGGCCATATGGCTACACCTTC	CASSLSRPYGYTF
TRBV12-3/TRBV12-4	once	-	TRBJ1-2	TGTGCCAGCAGCTATGGCTACACCTTC	CASSYGYTF
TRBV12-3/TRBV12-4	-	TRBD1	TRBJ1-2	TGTGCCAGCAGTACGACAGGGAGGGTCTATGGCTACACCTTC	CASSTTGRVYGYTF
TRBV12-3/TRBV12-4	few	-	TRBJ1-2	TGTGCCACTATGTGGAACTATGGCTACACCTTC	CATMWNYGYTF
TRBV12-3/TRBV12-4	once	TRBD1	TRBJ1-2	TGTGCCAGCAGTCGGGGACAGGGCCATGGCTACACCTTC	CASSRGQGHGYTF
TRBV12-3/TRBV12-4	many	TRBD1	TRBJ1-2	TGTGCCAGCAGTTTGGACAGGGGTCTGTATGGCTACACCTTC	CASSLDRGLYGYTF
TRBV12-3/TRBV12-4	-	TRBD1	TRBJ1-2	TGTGCCAGCAGCCCGGGACAGGGCGGCTATGGCTACACCTTC	CASSPGQGGYGYTF
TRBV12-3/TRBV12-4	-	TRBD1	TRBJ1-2	TGTGCCAGCACCCTAATGGGACAGAACTATGGCTACACCTTC	CASTLMGQNYGYTF